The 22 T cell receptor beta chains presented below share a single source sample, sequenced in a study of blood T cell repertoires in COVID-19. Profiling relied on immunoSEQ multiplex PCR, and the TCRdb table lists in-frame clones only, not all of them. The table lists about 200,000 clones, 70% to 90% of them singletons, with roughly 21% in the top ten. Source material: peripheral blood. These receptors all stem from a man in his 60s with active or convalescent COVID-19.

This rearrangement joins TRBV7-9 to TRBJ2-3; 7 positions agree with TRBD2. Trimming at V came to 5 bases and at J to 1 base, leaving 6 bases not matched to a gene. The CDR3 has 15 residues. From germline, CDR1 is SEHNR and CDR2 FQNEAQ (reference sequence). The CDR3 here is CASSRTRSGTDTQYF. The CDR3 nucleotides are TGTGCCAGCAGCCGGACTAGATCCGGCACAGATACGCAGTATTTT.

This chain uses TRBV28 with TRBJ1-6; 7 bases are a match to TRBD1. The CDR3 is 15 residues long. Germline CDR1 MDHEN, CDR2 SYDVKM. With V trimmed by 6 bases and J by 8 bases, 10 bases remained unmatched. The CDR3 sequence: CASSLRTGRHSPLHF. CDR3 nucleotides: TGTGCCAGCAGCCTACGGACAGGTCGACATTCACCCCTCCACTTT. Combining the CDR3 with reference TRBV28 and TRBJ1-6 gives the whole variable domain DVKVTQSSRYLVKRTGEKVFLECVQDMDHENMFWYRQDPGLGLRLIYFSYDVKMKEKGDIPEGYSVSREKKERFSLILESASTNQTSMYLCASSLRTGRHSPLHFGNGTRLTVT.

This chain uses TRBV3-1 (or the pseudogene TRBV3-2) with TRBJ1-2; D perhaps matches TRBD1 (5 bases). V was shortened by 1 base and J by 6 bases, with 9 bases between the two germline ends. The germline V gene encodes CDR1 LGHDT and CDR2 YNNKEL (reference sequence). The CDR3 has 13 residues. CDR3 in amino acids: CASSQGQGNGYTF. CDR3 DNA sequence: TGTGCCAGCAGCCAAGGGCAGGGAAATGGCTACACCTTC.

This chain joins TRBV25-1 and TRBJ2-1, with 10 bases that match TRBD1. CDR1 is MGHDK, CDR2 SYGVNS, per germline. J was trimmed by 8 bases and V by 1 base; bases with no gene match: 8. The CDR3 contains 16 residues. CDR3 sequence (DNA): TGTGCCAGCAGTGAATCGAGGACAGGGGGGGGCGATGAGCAGTTCTTC. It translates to CASSESRTGGGDEQFF. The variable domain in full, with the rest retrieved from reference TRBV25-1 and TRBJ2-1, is EADIYQTPRYLVIGTGKKITLECSQTMGHDKMYWYQQDPGMELHLIHYSYGVNSTEKGDLSSESTVSRIRTEHFPLTLESARPSHTSQYLCASSESRTGGGDEQFFGPGTRLTVL.

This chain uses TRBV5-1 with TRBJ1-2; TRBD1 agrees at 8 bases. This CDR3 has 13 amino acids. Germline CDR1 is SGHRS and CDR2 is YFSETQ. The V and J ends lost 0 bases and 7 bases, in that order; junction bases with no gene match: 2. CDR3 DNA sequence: TGCGCCAGCAGCTTGGAGACAGGGGCTGGCTACACCTTC. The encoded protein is CASSLETGAGYTF.

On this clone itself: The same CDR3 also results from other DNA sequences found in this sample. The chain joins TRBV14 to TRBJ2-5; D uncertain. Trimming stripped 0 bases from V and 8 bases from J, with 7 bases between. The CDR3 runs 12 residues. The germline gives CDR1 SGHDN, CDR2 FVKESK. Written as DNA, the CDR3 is TGTGCCAGCAGCCAAGATTTGCGTACCCAGTACTTC. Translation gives CASSQDLRTQYF.

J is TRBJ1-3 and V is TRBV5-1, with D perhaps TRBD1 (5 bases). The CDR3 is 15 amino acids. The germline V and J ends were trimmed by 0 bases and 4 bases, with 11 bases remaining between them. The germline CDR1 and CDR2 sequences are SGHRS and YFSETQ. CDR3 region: CASSLAAGSGNTIYF. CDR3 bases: TGCGCCAGCAGCTTGGCCGCAGGGTCAGGAAACACCATATATTTT.

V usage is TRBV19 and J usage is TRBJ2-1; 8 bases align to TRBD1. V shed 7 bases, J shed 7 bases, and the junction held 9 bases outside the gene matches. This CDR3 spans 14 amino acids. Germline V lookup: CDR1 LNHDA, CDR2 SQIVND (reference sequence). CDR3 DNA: TGTGCCAGTAATGACAGGGGACACAGTAATGAGCAGTTCTTC. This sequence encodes CASNDRGHSNEQFF. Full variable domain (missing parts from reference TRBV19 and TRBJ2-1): DGGITQSPKYLFRKEGQNVTLSCEQNLNHDAMYWYRQDPGQGLRLIYYSQIVNDFQKGDIAEGYSVSREKKESFPLTVTSAQKNPTAFYLCASNDRGHSNEQFFGPGTRLTVL.

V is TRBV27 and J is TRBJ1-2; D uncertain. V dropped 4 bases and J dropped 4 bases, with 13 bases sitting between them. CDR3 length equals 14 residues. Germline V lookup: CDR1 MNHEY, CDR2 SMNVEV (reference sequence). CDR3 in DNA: TGTGCCAGCAGTTCACGACCGGAGACCTATGGCTACACCTTC. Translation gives CASSSRPETYGYTF.

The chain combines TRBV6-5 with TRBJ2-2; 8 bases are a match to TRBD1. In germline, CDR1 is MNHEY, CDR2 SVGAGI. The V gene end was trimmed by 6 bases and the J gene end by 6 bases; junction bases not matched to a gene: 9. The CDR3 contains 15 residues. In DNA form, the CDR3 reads TGTGCCAGCAGCCCCGACAGGGGCTGGGCCGGGGAGCTGTTTTTT. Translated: CASSPDRGWAGELFF.

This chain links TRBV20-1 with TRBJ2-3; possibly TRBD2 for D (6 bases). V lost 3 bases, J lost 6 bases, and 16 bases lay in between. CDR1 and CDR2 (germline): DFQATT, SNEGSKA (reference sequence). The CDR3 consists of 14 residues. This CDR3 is CSASMGGARDTQYF. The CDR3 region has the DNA TGCAGTGCTAGTATGGGGGGAGCCCGGGATACGCAGTATTTT.

The CDR3 protein is CASRAPLTGELFF. Written as DNA, the CDR3 is TGTGCCAGCAGGGCCCCACTAACCGGGGAGCTGTTTTTT. The chain combines TRBV6-4 with TRBJ2-2; unclear D gene. The germline CDR1 and CDR2 sequences are MRHNA and SNTAGT. This CDR3 comprises 13 residues. V was shortened by 6 bases and J by 5 bases, with 10 bases between the two germline ends.

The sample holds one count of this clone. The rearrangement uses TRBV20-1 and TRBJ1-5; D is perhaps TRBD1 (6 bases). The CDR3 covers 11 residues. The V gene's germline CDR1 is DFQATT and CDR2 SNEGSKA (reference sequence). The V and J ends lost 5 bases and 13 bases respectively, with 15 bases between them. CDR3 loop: CSAPLGQSQHF. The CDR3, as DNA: TGCAGTGCTCCCCTGGGACAATCTCAGCATTTT.

CDR3: CASSLAGTKSWDTEAFF. The CDR3 DNA reads as TGCGCCAGCAGCTTGGCCGGGACAAAAAGTTGGGACACTGAAGCTTTCTTT. V is TRBV5-1 and J is TRBJ1-1; possibly TRBD1 for D (6 bases). The CDR3 loop spans 17 amino acids. CDR1 and CDR2 from the germline V gene are SGHRS and YFSETQ. The ends were cut back, 0 bases at V and 3 bases at J, with 18 bases in the middle.

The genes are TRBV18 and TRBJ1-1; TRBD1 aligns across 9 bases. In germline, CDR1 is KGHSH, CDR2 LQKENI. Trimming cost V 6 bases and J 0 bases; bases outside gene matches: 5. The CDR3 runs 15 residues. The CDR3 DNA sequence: TGTGCCAGCTCCCCGGGGACAGGGATGAACACTGAAGCTTTCTTT. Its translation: CASSPGTGMNTEAFF.

The DNA for the CDR3 is TGCGCCAGCAGAAAGTTAGGAGACACTGAAGCTTTCTTT. This encodes CASRKLGDTEAFF. The chain couples TRBV5-1 to TRBJ1-1; no firm D call. V was clipped by 5 bases and J by 3 bases, with 11 bases between them. This CDR3 contains 13 residues. Germline values: CDR1 SGHRS, CDR2 YFSETQ.

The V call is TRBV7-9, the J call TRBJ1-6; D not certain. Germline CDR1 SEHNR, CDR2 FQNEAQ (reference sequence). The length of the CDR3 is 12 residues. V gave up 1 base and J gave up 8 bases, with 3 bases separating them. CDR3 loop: CASSLVDSPLHF. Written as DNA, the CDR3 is TGTGCCAGCAGCTTAGTAGATTCACCCCTCCACTTT.

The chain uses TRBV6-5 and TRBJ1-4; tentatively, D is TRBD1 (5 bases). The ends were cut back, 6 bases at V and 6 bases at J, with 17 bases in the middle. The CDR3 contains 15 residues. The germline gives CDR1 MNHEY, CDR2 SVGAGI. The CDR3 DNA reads TGTGCCAGCAGGGGGGGACGTGGGTATTATGAAAAACTGTTTTTT. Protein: CASRGGRGYYEKLFF.

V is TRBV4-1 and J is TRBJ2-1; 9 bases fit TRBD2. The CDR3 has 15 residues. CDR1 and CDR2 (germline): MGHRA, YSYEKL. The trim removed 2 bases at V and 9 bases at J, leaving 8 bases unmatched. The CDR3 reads CASSQLAGSRGEQFF. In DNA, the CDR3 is TGCGCCAGCAGCCAACTAGCGGGATCCCGCGGTGAGCAGTTCTTC.

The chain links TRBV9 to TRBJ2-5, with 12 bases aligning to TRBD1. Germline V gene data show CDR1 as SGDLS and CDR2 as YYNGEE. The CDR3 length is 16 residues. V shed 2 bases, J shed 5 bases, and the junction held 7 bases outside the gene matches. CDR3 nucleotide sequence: TGTGCCAGCAGCGTTGGGACAGGGGGCTTCCGGGAGACCCAGTACTTC. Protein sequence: CASSVGTGGFRETQYF.

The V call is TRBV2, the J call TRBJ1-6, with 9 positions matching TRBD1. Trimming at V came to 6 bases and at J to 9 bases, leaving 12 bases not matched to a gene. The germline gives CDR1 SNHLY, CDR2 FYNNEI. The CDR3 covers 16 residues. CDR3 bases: TGTGCCAGCAGAAGACGAGGGGACAGGGCTAGTTCACCCCTCCACTTT. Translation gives CASRRRGDRASSPLHF. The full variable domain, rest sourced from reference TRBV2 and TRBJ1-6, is EPEVTQTPSHQVTQMGQEVILRCVPISNHLYFYWYRQILGQKVEFLVSFYNNEISEKSEIFDDQFSVERPDGSNFTLKIRSTKLEDSAMYFCASRRRGDRASSPLHFGNGTRLTVT.

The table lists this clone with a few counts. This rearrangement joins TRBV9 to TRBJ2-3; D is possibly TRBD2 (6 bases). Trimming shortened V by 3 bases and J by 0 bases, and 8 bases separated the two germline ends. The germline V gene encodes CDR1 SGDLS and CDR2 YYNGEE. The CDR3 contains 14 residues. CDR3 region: CASSAGTSTDTQYF. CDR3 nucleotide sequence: TGTGCCAGCAGCGCCGGGACTAGCACAGATACGCAGTATTTT.